This T cell receptor (beta chain) was found in a study of Ad26.COV2.S vaccination and SARS-CoV-2 variants. Study results and caveats: Vaccine and placebo recipients had similar non-spike TCR breadth.

The method was immunoSEQ multiplex PCR; TCRdb's version includes in-frame clones alone and lacks a portion of them. The sample carries more than 300,000 clones, approximately 86% recorded once. The count of this clone is one. The target antigen is unknown. Treatment in this sample: around 19 received Ad26.COV2.S at low or high dose, single or two shots; roughly 5 received placebo; per-sample allocation not given. Sampling was done on day 63 after the first vaccine or placebo injection. V dropped 3 bases and J dropped 6 bases, with 9 bases sitting between them. Germline-derived CDR1 and CDR2 are MNHNS and SASEGT. This CDR3 has 13 amino acids.

The receptor was derived from a person between 18 and 59 years old who received the Ad26.COV2.S COVID-19 vaccine or a placebo. V usage is TRBV6-1 and J usage is TRBJ2-1, with D perhaps matching TRBD1 (6 bases). This specimen consisted of peripheral blood, obtained in a trial of Ad26.COV2.S vaccine versus placebo. DNA of the CDR3: TGTGCCAGCAGTGAGTTCAGGGGCAATGAGCAGTTCTTC. It specifies CASSEFRGNEQFF.